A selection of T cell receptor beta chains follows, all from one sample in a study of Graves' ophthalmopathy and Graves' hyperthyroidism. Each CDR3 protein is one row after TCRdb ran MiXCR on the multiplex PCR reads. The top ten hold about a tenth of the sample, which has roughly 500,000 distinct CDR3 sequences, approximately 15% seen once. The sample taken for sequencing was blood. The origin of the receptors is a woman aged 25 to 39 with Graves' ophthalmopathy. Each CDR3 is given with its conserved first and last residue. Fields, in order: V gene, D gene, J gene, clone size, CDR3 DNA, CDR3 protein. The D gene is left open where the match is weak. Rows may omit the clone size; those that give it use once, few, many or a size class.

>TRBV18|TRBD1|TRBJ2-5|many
TGTGCCAGCTCACCGTTGACAGGGGGCGAGACCCAGTACTTC
CASSPLTGGETQYF
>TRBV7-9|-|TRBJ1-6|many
TGTGCCAGCAGCTTTGAGAATTCACCCCTCCACTTT
CASSFENSPLHF
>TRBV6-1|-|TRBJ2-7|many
TGTGCCAGCAGTGAAGGGGCTGAGGGGAGCTACGAGCAGTACTTC
CASSEGAEGSYEQYF
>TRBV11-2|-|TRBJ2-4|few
TGTGCCAGCAGAACCGGAAACATTAAGTACTTC
CASRTGNIKYF
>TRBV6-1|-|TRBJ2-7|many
TGTGCCAGCAGTAGGGGCGGCGGGCTCTACGAGCAGTACTTC
CASSRGGGLYEQYF
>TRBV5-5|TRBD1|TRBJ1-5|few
TGTGCCAGCAGCTTGGCGGGACAGCTTAATCAGCCCCAGCATTTT
CASSLAGQLNQPQHF
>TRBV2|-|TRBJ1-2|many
TGTGCCAGCAGTGAAGAAGCGGGTTTTTACGGCTACACCTTC
CASSEEAGFYGYTF
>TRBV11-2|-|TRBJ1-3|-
TGTGCCAGCAGCTCATACGGCTCTGGAAACACCATATATTTT
CASSSYGSGNTIYF
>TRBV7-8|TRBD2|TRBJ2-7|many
TGTGCCAGCAGCATGGGACTAGCGGGGGTGTACTACGAGCAGTACTTC
CASSMGLAGVYYEQYF
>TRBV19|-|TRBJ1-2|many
TGTGCCAGTACCGCCAGGGTCCGGGGGGGCTACACCTTC
CASTARVRGGYTF
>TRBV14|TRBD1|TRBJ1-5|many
TGTGCCAGCAGCAACAGGGGGAACAATCAGCCCCAGCATTTT
CASSNRGNNQPQHF
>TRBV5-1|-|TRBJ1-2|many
TGCGCCAGCAGCCCTACAGTGTTATCTGGCTACACCTTC
CASSPTVLSGYTF
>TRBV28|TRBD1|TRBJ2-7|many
TGTGCCAGCAGTCCGATCGACAGGGCCCGATATGGGCAGTACTTC
CASSPIDRARYGQYF
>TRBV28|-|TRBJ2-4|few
TGTGCCAGCCGGGAGACAGGGAGAGTGTCCAAAAACATTCAGTACTTC
CASRETGRVSKNIQYF
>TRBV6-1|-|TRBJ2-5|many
TGTGCCAGCAGCCCCCTGCCAGGGCGTCAAGAGACCCAGTACTTC
CASSPLPGRQETQYF
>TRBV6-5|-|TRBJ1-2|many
TGTGCCAGCAGTTTAGACCGAGAGCTGACTTATGGCTACACCTTC
CASSLDRELTYGYTF
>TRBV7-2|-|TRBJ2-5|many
TGTGCCAGCACCAACAGCGAGGGGGGCAAGGAGACCCAGTACTTC
CASTNSEGGKETQYF
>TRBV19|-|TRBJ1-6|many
TGTGCCAGTAGTAAGTTCCGGTCAGACGGTTCACCCCTCCACTTT
CASSKFRSDGSPLHF
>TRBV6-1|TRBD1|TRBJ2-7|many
TGTGCCAGCAGTGAAGGGCTTTTTGGACAGGGTAACTACGAGCAGTACTTC
CASSEGLFGQGNYEQYF
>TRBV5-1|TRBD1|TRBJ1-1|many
TGCGCCAGCACCACAGGGTCAGGGGGGACTGAAGCTTTCTTT
CASTTGSGGTEAFF
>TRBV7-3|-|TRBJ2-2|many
TGTGCCAGCAGCCCGGACACCACGAACACCGGGGAGCTGTTTTTT
CASSPDTTNTGELFF
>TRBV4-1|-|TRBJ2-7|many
TGCGCCAGCAGCCAAGATAGAGGGCTGGACGAGCAGTACTTC
CASSQDRGLDEQYF
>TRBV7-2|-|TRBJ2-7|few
TGTGCCAGCAGCTTAGCCTCTAACTACGAGCAGTACTTC
CASSLASNYEQYF
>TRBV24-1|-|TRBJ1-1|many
TGTGCCACCAGTGCGCCGCCAGGGGTAAGCGGCACTGAAGCTTTCTTT
CATSAPPGVSGTEAFF
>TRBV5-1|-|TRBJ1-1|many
TGCGCCAGCAGGTCGGGTATTAACACTGAAGCTTTCTTT
CASRSGINTEAFF
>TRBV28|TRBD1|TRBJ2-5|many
TGTGCCAGCAGTTTTGGACCCCGGGACAGGGGGCAGGGAGAGACCCAGTACTTC
CASSFGPRDRGQGETQYF
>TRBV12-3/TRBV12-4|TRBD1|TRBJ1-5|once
TGTGCCAGCAGCCTACAGGGGGGAGGACAGCCCCAGCATTTT
CASSLQGGGQPQHF
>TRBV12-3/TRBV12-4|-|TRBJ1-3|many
TGTGCCGTGGGGGGGGGACCCCTCTCTGGAAACACCATATATTTT
CAVGGGPLSGNTIYF
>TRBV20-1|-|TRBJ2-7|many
TGCAGTGCTCGGGACGACTACGAGCAGTACTTC
CSARDDYEQYF
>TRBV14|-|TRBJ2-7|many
TGTGCCAGCAGCCAAGTTAGGGGCGAGCAGTACTTC
CASSQVRGEQYF
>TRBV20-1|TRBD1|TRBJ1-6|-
TGCAGTGCTAGGGACAGGGGTTCTTCCTATAATTCACCCCTCCACTTT
CSARDRGSSYNSPLHF
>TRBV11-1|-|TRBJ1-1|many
TGTGCCAGCAGTCCTTCTCTGGGGAACACTGAAGCTTTCTTT
CASSPSLGNTEAFF
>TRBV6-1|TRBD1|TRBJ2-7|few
TGTGCCAGAAAACCGGGACAGAGGGTCGAGCAGTACTTC
CARKPGQRVEQYF
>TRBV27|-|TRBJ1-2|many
TGTGCCAGCAGTTTATCGTGGGGCAGGGGAGGGAGCCATGGCTACACCTTC
CASSLSWGRGGSHGYTF
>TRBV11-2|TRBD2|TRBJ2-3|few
TGTGCCAGCAGCCCCTATTCTAGCGGGGGGTACACAGATACGCAGTATTTT
CASSPYSSGGYTDTQYF
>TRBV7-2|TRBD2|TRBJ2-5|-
TGTGCCAGCAACGCAGACGGAATCGGACTAGAGTACTTC
CASNADGIGLEYF
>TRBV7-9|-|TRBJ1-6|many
TGTGCCAGCAGCTTAAAGTCAGGTCGCCATGTCAACTCACCCCTCCACTTT
CASSLKSGRHVNSPLHF
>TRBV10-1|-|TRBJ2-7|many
TGCGCCAGCAGTAACGGGACACGGTTTAATGGGGAGCAGTACTTC
CASSNGTRFNGEQYF
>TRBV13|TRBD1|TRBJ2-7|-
TGTGCCAGCAGCTTAGGAGGACAGGGGACCTACGAGCAGTACTTC
CASSLGGQGTYEQYF
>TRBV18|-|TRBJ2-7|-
TGTGCCAGCTCACCAAGGGCCGGCTCCTACGAGCAGCACTTC
CASSPRAGSYEQHF
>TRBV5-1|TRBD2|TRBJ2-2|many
TGCGCCAGCAGCTTTAGCGGGGGAGATACCGGGGAGCTGTTTTTT
CASSFSGGDTGELFF
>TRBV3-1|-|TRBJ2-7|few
TGTGCCAGCAGCGAAGGAGGGGGACATTACTACGAGCAGTACTTC
CASSEGGGHYYEQYF
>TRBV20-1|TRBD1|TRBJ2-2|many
TGCAGTGCCAGGGGGCCCATCTCCGGGGAGCTGTTTTTT
CSARGPISGELFF
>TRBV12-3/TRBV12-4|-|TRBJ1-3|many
TGTGCCAGCAGTTTTGTTGGCTCTGGAAACACCATATATTTT
CASSFVGSGNTIYF
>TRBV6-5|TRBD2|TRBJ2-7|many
TGTGCCAGCCGGCTAGCGGGAGGGCACGAGCAGTACTTC
CASRLAGGHEQYF
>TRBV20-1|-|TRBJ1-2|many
TGCAGTGCTAGAGATCCTCAAGTCTATGGCTACACCTTC
CSARDPQVYGYTF
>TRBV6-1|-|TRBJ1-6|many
TGTGCCAGCAGTCGGGCTAATTCACCCCTCCACTTT
CASSRANSPLHF
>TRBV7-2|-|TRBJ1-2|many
TGTGCCAGCAGCTTAGCCCAACCAGCTAACTATGGCTACACCTTC
CASSLAQPANYGYTF
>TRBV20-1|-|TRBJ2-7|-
TGCAGTGCTCGACCGGGAATCTCCTACGAGCAGTACTTC
CSARPGISYEQYF
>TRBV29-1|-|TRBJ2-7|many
TGCAGCGTTGGGGGGGGCCGCTACGAGCAGTACTTC
CSVGGGRYEQYF
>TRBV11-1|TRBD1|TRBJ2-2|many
TGTGCCAGCAGCTTCAGGACAGGTCGAGACACCGGGGAGCTGTTTTTT
CASSFRTGRDTGELFF
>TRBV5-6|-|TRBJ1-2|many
TGTGCCAGCAGCTTGACGCGAGGCTATGGCTACACCTTC
CASSLTRGYGYTF
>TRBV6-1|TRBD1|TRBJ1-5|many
TGTGCCAGCAGGCGCGACAGGGAGGATCAGCCCCAGCATTTT
CASRRDREDQPQHF
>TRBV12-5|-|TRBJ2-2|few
TGTGCTAGTGGTTTTTGGACGGAACCAAACACCGGGGAGCTGTTTTTT
CASGFWTEPNTGELFF
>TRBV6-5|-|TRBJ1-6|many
TGTGCCAGCAGTTACTCGGGAAAAAGGGATTCACCCCTCCACTTT
CASSYSGKRDSPLHF
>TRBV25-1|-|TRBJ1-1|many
TGTGCCAGCAGTGGAGCGGGCAGGAACACTGAAGCTTTCTTT
CASSGAGRNTEAFF
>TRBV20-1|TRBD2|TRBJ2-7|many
TGCAGTGCTCCCGGTAGGACTAGCGGAACCTACGAGCAGTACTTC
CSAPGRTSGTYEQYF
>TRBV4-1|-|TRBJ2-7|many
TGCGCCAGCAGCCAAGGCCCGAGCTCCTACGAGCAGTACTTC
CASSQGPSSYEQYF
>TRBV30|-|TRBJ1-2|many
TGTGCCTGGAGTCCGCCCCCCCGGGGGGGGCCCAACTATGGCTACACCTTC
CAWSPPPRGGPNYGYTF